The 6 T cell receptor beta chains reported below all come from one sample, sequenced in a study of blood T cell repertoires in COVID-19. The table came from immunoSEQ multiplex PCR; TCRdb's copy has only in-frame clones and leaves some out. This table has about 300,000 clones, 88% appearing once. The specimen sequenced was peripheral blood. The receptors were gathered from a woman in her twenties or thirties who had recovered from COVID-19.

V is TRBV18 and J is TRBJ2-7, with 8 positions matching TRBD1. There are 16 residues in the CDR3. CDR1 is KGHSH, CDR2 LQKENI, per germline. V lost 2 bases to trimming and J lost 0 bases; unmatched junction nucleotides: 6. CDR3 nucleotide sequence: TGTGCCAGCTCACCAAGCCGGGACAGGAGCTCCTACGAGCAGTACTTC. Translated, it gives CASSPSRDRSSYEQYF.

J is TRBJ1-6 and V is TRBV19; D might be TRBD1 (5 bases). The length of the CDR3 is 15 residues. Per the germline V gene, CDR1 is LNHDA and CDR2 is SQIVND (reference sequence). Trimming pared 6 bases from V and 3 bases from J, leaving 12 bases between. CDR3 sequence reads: CASSREHYYNSPLHF. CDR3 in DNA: TGTGCCAGTAGCAGGGAACACTACTATAATTCACCCCTCCACTTT.

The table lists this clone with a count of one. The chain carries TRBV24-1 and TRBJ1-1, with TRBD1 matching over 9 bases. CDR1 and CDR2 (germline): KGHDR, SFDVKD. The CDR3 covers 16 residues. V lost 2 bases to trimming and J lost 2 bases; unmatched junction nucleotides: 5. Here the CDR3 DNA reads TGTGCCACCAGTGATTCCACAGGGGGCAGCAACACTGAAGCTTTCTTT. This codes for CATSDSTGGSNTEAFF.

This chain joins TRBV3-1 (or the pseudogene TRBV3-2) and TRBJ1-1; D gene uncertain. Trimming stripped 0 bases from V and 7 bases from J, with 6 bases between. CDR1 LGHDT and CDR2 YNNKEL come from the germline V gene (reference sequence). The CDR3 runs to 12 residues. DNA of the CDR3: TGTGCCAGCAGCCAAGATACGGGTGAAGCTTTCTTT. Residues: CASSQDTGEAFF.

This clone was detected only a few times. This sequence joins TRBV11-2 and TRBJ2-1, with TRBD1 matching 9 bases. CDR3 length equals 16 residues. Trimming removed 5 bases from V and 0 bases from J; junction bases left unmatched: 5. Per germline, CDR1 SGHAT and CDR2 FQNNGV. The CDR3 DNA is TGTGCCAGCAGCCCCGGACAGGGGAGCTCCTACAATGAGCAGTTCTTC. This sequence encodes CASSPGQGSSYNEQFF.

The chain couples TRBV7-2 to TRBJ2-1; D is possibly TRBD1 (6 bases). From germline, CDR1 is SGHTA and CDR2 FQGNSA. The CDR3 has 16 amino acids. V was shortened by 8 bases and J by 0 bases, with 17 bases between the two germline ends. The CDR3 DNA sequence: TGTGCCAGCGCCGAGAGAGGGGGTAGCTCCTACAATGAGCAGTTCTTC. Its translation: CASAERGGSSYNEQFF. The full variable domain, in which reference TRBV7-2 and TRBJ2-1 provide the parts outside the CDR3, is GAGVSQSPSNKVTEKGKDVELRCDPISGHTALYWYRQSLGQGLEFLIYFQGNSAPDKSGLPSDRFSAERTGGSVSTLTIQRTQQEDSAVYLCASAERGGSSYNEQFFGPGTRLTVL.